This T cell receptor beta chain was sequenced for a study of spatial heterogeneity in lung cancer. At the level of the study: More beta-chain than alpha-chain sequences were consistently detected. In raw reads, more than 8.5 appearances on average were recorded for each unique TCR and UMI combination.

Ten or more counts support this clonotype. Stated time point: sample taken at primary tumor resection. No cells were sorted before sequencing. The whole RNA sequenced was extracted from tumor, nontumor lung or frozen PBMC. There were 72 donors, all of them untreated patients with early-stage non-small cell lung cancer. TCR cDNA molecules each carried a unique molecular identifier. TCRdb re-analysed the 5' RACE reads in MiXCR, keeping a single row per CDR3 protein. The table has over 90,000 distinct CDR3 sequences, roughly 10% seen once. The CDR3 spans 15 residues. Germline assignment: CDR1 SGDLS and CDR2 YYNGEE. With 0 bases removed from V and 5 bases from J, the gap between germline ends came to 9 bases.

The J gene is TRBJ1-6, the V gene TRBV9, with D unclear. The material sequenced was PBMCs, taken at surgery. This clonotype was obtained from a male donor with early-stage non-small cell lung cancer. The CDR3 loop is CASSVEGANNSPLHF. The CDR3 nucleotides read TGTGCCAGCAGCGTAGAAGGCGCCAATAATTCACCCCTCCACTTT.